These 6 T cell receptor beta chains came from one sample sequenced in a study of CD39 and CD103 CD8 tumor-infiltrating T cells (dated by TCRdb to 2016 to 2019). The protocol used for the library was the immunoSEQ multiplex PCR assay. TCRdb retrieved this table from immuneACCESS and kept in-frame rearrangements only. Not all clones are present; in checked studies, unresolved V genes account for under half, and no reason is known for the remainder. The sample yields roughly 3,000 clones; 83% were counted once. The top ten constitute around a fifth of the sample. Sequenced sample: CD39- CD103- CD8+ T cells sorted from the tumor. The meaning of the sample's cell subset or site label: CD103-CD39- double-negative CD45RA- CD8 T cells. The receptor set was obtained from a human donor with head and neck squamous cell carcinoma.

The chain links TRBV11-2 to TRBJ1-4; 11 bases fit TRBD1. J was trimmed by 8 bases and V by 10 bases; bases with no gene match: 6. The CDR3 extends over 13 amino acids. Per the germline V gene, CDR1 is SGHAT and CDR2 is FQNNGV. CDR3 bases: TGTGCCACCCGCCGGACAGGGGGCGAAAAACTGTTTTTT. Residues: CATRRTGGEKLFF.

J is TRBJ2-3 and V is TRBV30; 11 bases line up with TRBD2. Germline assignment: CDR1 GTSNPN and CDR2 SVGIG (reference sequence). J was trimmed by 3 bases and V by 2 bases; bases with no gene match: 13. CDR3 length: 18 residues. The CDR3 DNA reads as TGTGCCTGGAGTCGGAAGGTAGCGGGGGGGCCGGGGACAGATACGCAGTATTTT. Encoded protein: CAWSRKVAGGPGTDTQYF.

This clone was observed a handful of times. In nucleotides, the CDR3 is TGTGCCAGCAGTTTAGGGGGGGTGACTGAAGCTTTCTTT. Its translation: CASSLGGVTEAFF. The rearrangement joins TRBV28 to TRBJ1-1; D might be TRBD1 (5 bases). V dropped 2 bases and J dropped 5 bases, with 9 bases sitting between them. The CDR3 loop spans 13 amino acids. CDR1 is MDHEN and CDR2 is SYDVKM in the germline V gene.

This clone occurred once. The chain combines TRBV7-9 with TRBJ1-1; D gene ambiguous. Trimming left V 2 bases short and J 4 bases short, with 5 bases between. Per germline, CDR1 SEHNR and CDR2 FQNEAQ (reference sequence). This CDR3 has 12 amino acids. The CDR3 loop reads CASSLSGTEAFF. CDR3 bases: TGTGCCAGCAGCTTATCGGGCACTGAAGCTTTCTTT.

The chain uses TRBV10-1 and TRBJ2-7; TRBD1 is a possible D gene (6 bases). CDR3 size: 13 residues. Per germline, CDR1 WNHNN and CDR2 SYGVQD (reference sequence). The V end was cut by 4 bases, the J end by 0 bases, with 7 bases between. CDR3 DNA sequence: TGCGCCAGCAGTGGGACAGACTCCTACGAGCAGTACTTC. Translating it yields CASSGTDSYEQYF.

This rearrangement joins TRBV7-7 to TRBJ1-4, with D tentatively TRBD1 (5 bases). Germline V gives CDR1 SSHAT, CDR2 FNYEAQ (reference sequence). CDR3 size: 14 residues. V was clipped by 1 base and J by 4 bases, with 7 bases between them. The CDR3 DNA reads TGTGCCAGCAGCTTAGGGGGGGATAATGAAAAACTGTTTTTT. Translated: CASSLGGDNEKLFF. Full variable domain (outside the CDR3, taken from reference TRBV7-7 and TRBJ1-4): GAGVSQSPRYKVTKRGQDVTLRCDPISSHATLYWYQQALGQGPEFLTYFNYEAQPDKSGLPSDRFSAERPEGSISTLTIQRTEQRDSAMYRCASSLGGDNEKLFFGSGTQLSVL.